The subject of this entry is one T cell receptor (beta chain). These data come from a study of follicular helper T cells after annual influenza vaccination. Study at large: For some subjects, blood spans the 2013-2014, 2014-2015 and 2015-2016 annual vaccinations.

Germline V gives CDR1 MDHEN, CDR2 SYDVKM. Germline trimming cut 6 bases from V and 2 bases from J; bases unmatched to any gene: 8. The CDR3 totals 15 residues. Time point given: 2014-2015 season, 7 days after vaccination. Between about 35 and 110 mL of blood was drawn per time point. Data came from immunoSEQ multiplex PCR; TCRdb stores just in-frame clones and leaves some out. The sample shows several thousand clones, 70% to 90% of them seen only once. The sequencing used CXCR5+ CD38- circulating T follicular helper cells from blood, collected 7 days after influenza vaccination. Subset described: circulating Tfh, non-naive CD4+CXCR5+PD-1+ (ICOS+CD38+ or ICOS-CD38-). The J gene is TRBJ2-7, the V gene TRBV28, with TRBD1 identical over 9 bases. This TCR was recovered from an adult who received the influenza vaccine. The CDR3 loop reads CASRDPGQGTYEQYF. The CDR3 DNA reads as TGTGCCAGCAGAGATCCGGGACAGGGAACCTACGAGCAGTACTTC.